The present T cell receptor (beta chain) was sequenced within a study of tumor-infiltrating lymphocytes in primary liver carcinoma. The study's findings and limits: The study found tumor-adjacent and tumor-blood pairs overlapped less than tumor region pairs. A significantly higher top-250-clone fraction was recorded for tumors than for blood (p = 0.039).

As regards this clonotype: Its specificity is unknown.

The study extracted blood RNA from unsorted whole blood and also extracted germline DNA. The CDR3 is 13 amino acids. V lost 8 bases and J lost 3, with 14 bases in between. Germline CDR1 reads SNHLY; CDR2 reads FYNNEI. With approximately 500 ng total RNA as template and a constant-region primer, TCR beta cDNA was made. Three nested multiplex PCR rounds, a slightly modified ARM-PCR method, built the TCR beta libraries. Rounds one and two of PCR, each of roughly 10 cycles, were primed with TRBV1-TRBV30 forward primers and a C-beta reverse primer. TCRdb used MiXCR to reprocess the multiplex PCR reads, holding one entry per CDR3 protein. The table includes nearly 200,000 distinct CDR3 sequences, almost 65% detected once.

This chain connects TRBV2 to TRBJ2-7; D is undetermined. Sequenced: peripheral blood. The receptor comes from a woman in her sixties or seventies with primary liver carcinoma and hepatitis B virus infection. CDR3 nucleotides: TGTGCCAGCCGCCTAGGACCAGGCTACGAGCAGTACTTC. This codes for CASRLGPGYEQYF.